The next 26 T cell receptor beta chains were all read from a single sample in a study of cytomegalovirus exposure and HLA in healthy donors. The PCR had 60 Vbeta and 13 Jbeta primers. Clones were sequenced by immunoSEQ multiplex PCR, and TCRdb holds only the in-frame ones, with some missing. Of around 110,000 clones listed, 82% were seen once; the top ten hold approximately 2.5%. The sequencing input was PBMCs. These receptors all stem from a man aged 30 to 45 in good health and CMV-seropositive.

The CDR3, as DNA: TGTGCCAGCACCATAAGAGACAGGGGGCGTGCTGAAGCTTTCTTT. Its translation is CASTIRDRGRAEAFF. V is TRBV6-6 and J is TRBJ1-1; 10 nucleotides line up with TRBD1. Per the germline V gene, CDR1 is MNHNY and CDR2 is SVGAGI (reference sequence). Losses at the gene ends were 7 bases for V and 6 bases for J; bases not matched to a gene: 11. This CDR3 has 15 residues.

The chain recombines TRBV5-1 with TRBJ1-5; D ambiguous. CDR1 and CDR2 from the germline V gene are SGHRS and YFSETQ. V gave up 2 bases and J gave up 4 bases, with 13 bases separating them. The CDR3 spans 15 residues. CDR3 sequence reads: CASSFMPGANQPQHF. The CDR3, as DNA: TGCGCCAGCAGCTTTATGCCGGGAGCAAATCAGCCCCAGCATTTT.

This clone appeared a single time. The chain couples TRBV5-4 to TRBJ1-4, with 9 bases fitting TRBD1. The V gene's germline CDR1 is SGHNT and CDR2 YYREEE (reference sequence). The ends lost 3 bases at V and 3 bases at J; junction bases unmatched: 3. This CDR3 contains 15 residues. The chain's CDR3 is CASSSWTGANEKLFF. The CDR3 nucleotides read TGTGCCAGCAGCTCCTGGACAGGGGCTAATGAAAAACTGTTTTTT.

This clone was detected once. V and J are TRBV5-1 and TRBJ1-1, with D perhaps TRBD1 (6 bases). This CDR3 region has 14 residues. Germline V gene lookup returns CDR1 SGHRS and CDR2 YFSETQ. The V end lost 4 bases, the J end lost 2 bases, and 12 bases lay between the germline ends. CDR3 residues: CASSPGHQNTEAFF. DNA for the CDR3: TGCGCCAGCAGCCCGGGACACCAAAACACTGAAGCTTTCTTT.

The chain has TRBV2 and TRBJ2-1, with 9 bases matching TRBD2. With 3 bases clipped from V and 4 bases from J, the junction kept 7 bases outside the gene matches. The CDR3 consists of 16 residues. Germline lookup yields CDR1 SNHLY and CDR2 FYNNEI. The CDR3 spells CASSDAPSGRYNEQFF. The CDR3 coding sequence is TGTGCCAGCAGTGACGCCCCCAGCGGGAGGTACAATGAGCAGTTCTTC.

This rearrangement joins TRBV4-2 to TRBJ2-1; tentative D call: TRBD2 (7 bases). The CDR3 loop spans 15 amino acids. CDR1 is LGHNA, CDR2 YNFKEQ, per germline. The V end lost 0 bases, the J end lost 7 bases, and 13 bases lay between the germline ends. In DNA, the CDR3 is TGTGCCAGCAGCCAAGATTACCGGGGGGCTAATGAGCAGTTCTTC. Translation gives CASSQDYRGANEQFF.

The chain uses TRBV4-2 and TRBJ1-5; no clear D. From germline, CDR1 is LGHNA and CDR2 YNFKEQ. CDR3 size: 15 residues. Between the trimmed V and J ends, which lost 3 bases and 0 bases, there was a span of 9 bases. CDR3 nucleotide sequence: TGTGCCAGCAGCCAGGAACAGTATAGCAATCAGCCCCAGCATTTT. Translated, it gives CASSQEQYSNQPQHF.

The sample holds a few counts of this clone. The CDR3 region has the DNA TGTGCCAGCAGTTTATCGGTGGCAGTACGAGGCTACACCTTC. This translates into CASSLSVAVRGYTF. This chain uses TRBV27 with TRBJ1-2; D is unclear. Germline V CDR1 and CDR2: MNHEY, SMNVEV (reference sequence). The CDR3 extends over 14 amino acids. The germline V and J ends were trimmed by 0 bases and 8 bases, with 13 bases remaining between them.

This chain joins TRBV6-4 and TRBJ1-2, with a weak D call TRBD1 (6 bases). CDR1 is MRHNA and CDR2 is SNTAGT in the germline V gene. This CDR3 has 14 amino acids. The V gene lost 5 bases and the J gene lost 0 bases, with 10 bases spanning the gap. The CDR3 spells CASSPQGSNYGYTF. CDR3 DNA: TGTGCCAGCAGTCCACAGGGATCTAACTATGGCTACACCTTC.

This chain connects TRBV25-1 to TRBJ2-1, with TRBD2 matching over 9 bases. Per the germline V gene, CDR1 is MGHDK and CDR2 is SYGVNS. The V gene end was trimmed by 3 bases and the J gene end by 8 bases; junction bases not matched to a gene: 8. This CDR3 comprises 15 residues. CDR3: CASSEEGASGDEQFF. The CDR3 DNA is TGTGCCAGCAGTGAGGAAGGGGCTAGCGGGGATGAGCAGTTCTTC.

This sequence joins TRBV7-2 and TRBJ2-1, with D possibly being TRBD2 (5 bases). The CDR3 has 15 amino acids. Germline V CDR1 and CDR2: SGHTA, FQGNSA. V gave up 1 base and J gave up 4 bases, with 11 bases separating them. CDR3 residues: CASSLGLPGYNEQFF. CDR3 DNA sequence: TGTGCCAGCAGCTTAGGACTACCCGGGTACAATGAGCAGTTCTTC.

This chain links TRBV6-5 with TRBJ1-5; weak D call: TRBD1 (5 bases). In germline, CDR1 is MNHEY, CDR2 SVGAGI. The CDR3 is 14 residues long. The V end lost 6 bases, the J end lost 1 base, and 10 bases lay between the germline ends. CDR3 sequence (DNA): TGTGCCAGCAGCTTCGACAGCAGCAATCAGCCCCAGCATTTT. It yields the protein CASSFDSSNQPQHF.

The rearrangement uses TRBV2 and TRBJ1-1; D gene unclear. The V gene's germline CDR1 is SNHLY and CDR2 FYNNEI. The CDR3 runs to 13 residues. The V end was cut by 9 bases, the J end by 4 bases, with 15 bases between. The CDR3 spells CASSFGEATEAFF. Written as DNA, the CDR3 is TGTGCCAGTTCATTTGGGGAGGCCACTGAAGCTTTCTTT.

The genes are TRBV2 and TRBJ2-3; a possible D gene is TRBD1 (6 bases). CDR1 is SNHLY and CDR2 is FYNNEI in the germline V gene. This CDR3 region has 14 residues. V was shortened by 6 bases and J by 0 bases, with 10 bases between the two germline ends. CDR3 sequence (DNA): TGTGCCAGCAGCCCCGGACAGAGCACAGATACGCAGTATTTT. As protein: CASSPGQSTDTQYF.

V gene TRBV5-1 combines with J gene TRBJ1-2, with TRBD1 as a possible D gene (5 bases). Trimming shortened V by 2 bases and J by 8 bases, and 13 bases separated the two germline ends. CDR3 length equals 13 residues. Germline-derived CDR1 and CDR2 are SGHRS and YFSETQ. The CDR3 nucleotides are TGCGCCAGCAGCTTTGCCCAGGGCGACGGCTACACCTTC. Translation gives CASSFAQGDGYTF.

J is TRBJ1-3 and V is TRBV7-9; no clear D gene. Germline V CDR1 and CDR2: SEHNR, FQNEAQ (reference sequence). V was clipped by 0 bases and J by 2 bases, with 8 bases between them. CDR3 length: 15 amino acids. CDR3 DNA sequence: TGTGCCAGCAGCTTAGCGGGAGGGACTGGAAACACCATATATTTT. This gives the protein CASSLAGGTGNTIYF. The full variable domain, its missing parts supplied by reference TRBV7-9 and TRBJ1-3, is DTGVSQNPRHKITKRGQNVTFRCDPISEHNRLYWYRQTLGQGPEFLTYFQNEAQLEKSRLLSDRFSAERPKGSFSTLEIQRTEQGDSAMYLCASSLAGGTGNTIYFGEGSWLTVV.

Comments on this clone: One junction end does not reproduce the germline sequence, and a read error may be involved. J is TRBJ2-4 and V is TRBV5-1, with TRBD2 as a possible D gene (6 bases). Germline V gene data show CDR1 as SGHRS and CDR2 as YFSETQ. The length of the CDR3 is 15 residues. Written as DNA, the CDR3 is TGCGCCAGCAACTCCGGAGGGCTAGCCAAAAACAGTCAGTACTTC. Translated: CASNSGGLAKNSQYF.

This clone appeared a single time. This rearrangement joins TRBV6-5 to TRBJ2-7; TRBD2 is a possible D gene (5 bases). Germline V gene sequence: CDR1 MNHEY, CDR2 SVGAGI. Trimming pared 7 bases from V and 1 base from J, leaving 14 bases between. The CDR3 has 14 amino acids. This CDR3 is CASNRGPPSYEQYF. The CDR3 DNA sequence: TGTGCCAGCAATCGGGGTCCCCCTTCCTACGAGCAGTACTTC.

This clone came up once. The chain uses TRBV5-1 and TRBJ2-2, with 8 bases lining up with TRBD1. J lost 4 bases, V lost 9 bases, and 5 bases had no gene match. The CDR3 contains 13 residues. Germline CDR1 SGHRS, CDR2 YFSETQ. CDR3 nucleotide sequence: TGCGCCACTCGACAGGGGACCACCGGGGAGCTGTTTTTT. Amino acids: CATRQGTTGELFF.

The chain joins TRBV9 to TRBJ2-7; 9 bases are a match to TRBD2. V shed 3 bases, J shed 0 bases, and the junction held 4 bases outside the gene matches. CDR3 size: 15 residues. Germline V gene lookup returns CDR1 SGDLS and CDR2 YYNGEE. The CDR3 DNA sequence: TGTGCCAGCAGCGCTAGCGGGGCAGACTCCTACGAGCAGTACTTC. This encodes CASSASGADSYEQYF.

The chain links TRBV10-3 to TRBJ2-3, with 8 nucleotides matching TRBD1. Trimming at V came to 6 bases and at J to 5 bases, leaving 13 bases not matched to a gene. From germline, CDR1 is ENHRY and CDR2 SYGVKD. This CDR3 has 16 amino acids. Here the CDR3 DNA reads TGTGCCATCAGGGTAAACATACAGGGGGACGGAGATACGCAGTATTTT. Translated, it gives CAIRVNIQGDGDTQYF.

The chain employs TRBV6-6 and TRBJ1-2; 11 positions agree with TRBD1. This CDR3 is built from 15 residues. Germline assignment: CDR1 MNHNY and CDR2 SVGAGI (reference sequence). V gave up 5 bases and J gave up 2 bases; unmatched junction bases: 4. CDR3 nucleotides: TGTGCCAGCAGTCCTGGGACAGGGGGGAACTATGGCTACACCTTC. This gives the protein CASSPGTGGNYGYTF.

V gene TRBV19 combines with J gene TRBJ2-7, with D unclear. The V gene's germline CDR1 is LNHDA and CDR2 SQIVND (reference sequence). Trimming removed 5 bases at V and 5 bases at J, with 16 bases between. This CDR3 spans 14 amino acids. CDR3 sequence (DNA): TGTGCCAGTAGTGCCTATCTAGATCACCACGAGCAGTACTTC. Protein product: CASSAYLDHHEQYF.

The chain uses TRBV2 and TRBJ1-4, with 7 nucleotides matching TRBD1. Germline trimming cut 8 bases from V and 7 bases from J; bases unmatched to any gene: 10. CDR1 SNHLY and CDR2 FYNNEI come from the germline V gene. The CDR3 length is 14 residues. CDR3 sequence: CASATGTAGEKLFF. The CDR3 coding sequence is TGTGCCAGCGCGACCGGGACAGCGGGTGAAAAACTGTTTTTT.

This clone was detected only once. The CDR3 region has the DNA TGTGCCAGCAGCTTAGAAGCGGGGGGTGCCACCGGGGAGCTGTTTTTT. It specifies CASSLEAGGATGELFF. The rearrangement uses TRBV7-8 and TRBJ2-2, with 9 bases aligning to TRBD2. Losses at the gene ends were 1 base for V and 4 bases for J; bases not matched to a gene: 4. The V gene's germline CDR1 is SGHVS and CDR2 FQNEAQ. CDR3 size: 16 residues. Based on the CDR3 plus reference TRBV7-8 and TRBJ2-2, the full variable domain is GAGVSQSPRYKVAKRGQDVALRCDPISGHVSLFWYQQALGQGPEFLTYFQNEAQLDKSGLPSDRFFAERPEGSVSTLKIQRTQQEDSAVYLCASSLEAGGATGELFFGEGSRLTVL.

The chain uses TRBV21-1 and TRBJ1-4; TRBD1, the table's D call, lacks a check against the DNA. TRBV21-1 is given as a pseudogene. The CDR3 loop spans 13 amino acids. As DNA, the CDR3 is TGTGCCCGTTATCCACAGGGGGTTGAAAAACTGTTTTTT. Translation gives CARYPQGVEKLFF.